This record covers a single T cell receptor beta chain. The record originates from a study of OX40 agonist ivuxolimab in advanced cancers. The overall study: Hepatocellular carcinoma, melanoma, renal cell or head and neck cancer occurred in dose-escalation patients.

This CDR3 is built from 14 residues. V shed 6 bases, J shed 11 bases, and the junction held 9 bases outside the gene matches. Germline V gene lookup returns CDR1 MNHEY and CDR2 SMNVEV (reference sequence). Clones were read by immunoSEQ multiplex PCR, and TCRdb kept only the in-frame ones, dropping some. The data show about 46,000 clones, with about 91% seen just once and 4.9% held by the top ten. Sequenced material: CD4+ or CD8+ T cells sorted from blood, taken in a trial of the OX40 agonist ivuxolimab. The sequence was obtained from an adult with an advanced solid tumor such as melanoma, head and neck, liver or kidney cancer. This chain joins TRBV27 and TRBJ1-4; TRBD1 agrees at 10 bases. The CDR3 region has the DNA TGTGCCAGCAGACCCGGGACAGGGGCGCTCAAACTGTTTTTT. It is translated as CASRPGTGALKLFF.